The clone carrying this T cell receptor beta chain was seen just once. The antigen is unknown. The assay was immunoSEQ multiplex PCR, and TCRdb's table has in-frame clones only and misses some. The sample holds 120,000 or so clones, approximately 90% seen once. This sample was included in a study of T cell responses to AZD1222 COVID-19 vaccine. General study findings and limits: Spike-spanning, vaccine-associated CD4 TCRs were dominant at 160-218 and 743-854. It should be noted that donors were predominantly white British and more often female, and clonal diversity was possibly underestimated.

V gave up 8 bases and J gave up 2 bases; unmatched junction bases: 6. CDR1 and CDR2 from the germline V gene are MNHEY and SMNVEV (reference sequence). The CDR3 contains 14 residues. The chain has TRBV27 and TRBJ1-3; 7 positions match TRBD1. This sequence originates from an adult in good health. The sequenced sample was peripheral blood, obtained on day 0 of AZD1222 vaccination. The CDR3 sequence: CASRGQGAGNTIYF. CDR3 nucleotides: TGTGCCAGCCGCGGGCAGGGGGCTGGAAACACCATATATTTT.